The clone carrying this T cell receptor (beta chain) was counted a few times. MiXCR was run by TCRdb on the 5' RACE reads, yielding one entry per CDR3 protein. This sample carries 280,000 or so distinct CDR3 sequences, 7.5% to 9.5% of them seen once, and the ten largest clones take 3% to 3.5%. These data originate in a study of T cells after yellow fever vaccination. About the research overall: Researchers used SMART-Seq v4 Ultra Low Input to prepare fractions that had low cell numbers.

CDR3 size: 16 residues. V was cut by 3 bases and J by 4 bases, with 17 bases left in between. Germline V CDR1 and CDR2: KGHDR, SFDVKD. The receptor was derived from a man aged 18 to 29 who received the YFV17D yellow fever vaccine. The chain is built from TRBV24-1 and TRBJ2-5; D is unresolved. The sequences come from CD4+ T cells sorted from PBMCs, collected 5 days after the yellow fever booster vaccination. CDR3 DNA: TGTGCCACCAGTGATCCCGACACACGCCCGGGAGAGACCCAGTACTTC. Amino acids: CATSDPDTRPGETQYF.